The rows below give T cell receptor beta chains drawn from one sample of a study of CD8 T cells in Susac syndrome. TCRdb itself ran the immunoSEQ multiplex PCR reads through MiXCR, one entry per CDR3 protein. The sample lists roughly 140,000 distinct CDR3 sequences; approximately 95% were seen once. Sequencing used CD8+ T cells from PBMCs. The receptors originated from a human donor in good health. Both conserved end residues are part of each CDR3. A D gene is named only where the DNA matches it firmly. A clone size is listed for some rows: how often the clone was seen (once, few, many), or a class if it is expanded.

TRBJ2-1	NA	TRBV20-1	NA	CSATSEEQFF	TGCAGTGCTACCTCGGAAGAGCAGTTCTTC
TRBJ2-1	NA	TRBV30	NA	CAWTWVVGNEQFF	TGTGCCTGGACCTGGGTAGTTGGGAATGAGCAGTTCTTC
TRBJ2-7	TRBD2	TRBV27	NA	CASKWASGIYEQYF	TGTGCCAGCAAGTGGGCCAGCGGGATCTACGAGCAGTACTTC
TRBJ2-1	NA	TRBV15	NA	CATSRGLGGLAYNEQFF	TGTGCCACCAGCAGAGGTCTTGGTGGGCTTGCCTACAATGAGCAGTTCTTC
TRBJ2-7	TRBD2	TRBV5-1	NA	CASSLEGLAASYEQYF	TGCGCCAGCAGCTTGGAGGGACTAGCGGCCTCCTACGAGCAGTACTTC
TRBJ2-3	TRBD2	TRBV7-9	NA	CASSFWVSGSATDTQYF	TGTGCCAGCAGCTTTTGGGTTAGCGGGAGTGCAACAGATACGCAGTATTTT
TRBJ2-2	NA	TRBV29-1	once	CSVVNKNTGELFF	TGCAGCGTTGTGAACAAGAACACCGGGGAGCTGTTTTTT
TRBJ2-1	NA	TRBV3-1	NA	CASSYGQSSYNEQFF	TGTGCCAGCAGCTACGGCCAAAGCTCCTACAATGAGCAGTTCTTC
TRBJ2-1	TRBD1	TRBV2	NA	CASTRTGGRNEQFF	TGTGCCAGCACCAGGACAGGGGGCAGGAATGAGCAGTTCTTC
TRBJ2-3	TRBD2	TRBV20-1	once	CSARLAGGGNTQYF	TGCAGTGCCCGGCTAGCGGGAGGAGGGAATACGCAGTATTTT
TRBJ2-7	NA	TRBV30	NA	CAWTESSSYEQYF	TGTGCCTGGACGGAATCCAGCTCCTACGAGCAGTACTTC
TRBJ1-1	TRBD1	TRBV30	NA	CAWSQGGILGVEAFF	TGTGCCTGGAGCCAGGGGGGAATTCTGGGGGTTGAAGCTTTCTTT
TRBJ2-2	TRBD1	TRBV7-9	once	CASSNPLRTGVSGELFF	TGTGCCAGCAGTAACCCACTGAGGACAGGGGTTTCCGGGGAGCTGTTTTTT
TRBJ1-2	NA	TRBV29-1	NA	CSAQTHYGYTF	TGCAGCGCCCAGACGCACTATGGCTACACCTTC
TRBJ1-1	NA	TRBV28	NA	CASREQATEAFF	TGTGCCAGCAGAGAACAGGCGACTGAAGCTTTCTTT
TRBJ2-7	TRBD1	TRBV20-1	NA	CSARDFRTGDLLSYEQYF	TGCAGTGCTAGAGATTTCAGGACAGGGGACCTCCTATCCTACGAGCAGTACTTC
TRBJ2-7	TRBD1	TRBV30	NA	CAWGDRGYEQYF	TGTGCCTGGGGGGACAGGGGCTACGAGCAGTACTTC
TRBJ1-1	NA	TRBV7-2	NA	CASSWWEGEAFF	TGTGCCAGCAGCTGGTGGGAGGGTGAAGCTTTCTTT
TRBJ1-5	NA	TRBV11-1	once	CASSIRDRPNQPQHF	TGTGCCAGCAGCATCAGAGACAGGCCTAATCAGCCCCAGCATTTT
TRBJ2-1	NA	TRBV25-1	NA	CASNAGREQFF	TGTGCCAGCAATGCAGGGCGTGAGCAGTTCTTC
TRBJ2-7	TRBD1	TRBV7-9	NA	CASSSPLDRFPYEQYF	TGTGCCAGCAGTTCGCCCTTGGACAGGTTCCCCTACGAGCAGTACTTC
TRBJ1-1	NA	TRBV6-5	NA	CAIPNRNTEAFF	TGTGCCATTCCAAACAGGAACACTGAAGCTTTCTTT
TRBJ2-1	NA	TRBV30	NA	CAWRSRVHEQFF	TGTGCCTGGAGGAGTAGAGTCCATGAGCAGTTCTTC
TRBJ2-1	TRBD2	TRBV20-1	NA	CSARDTASGLYNEQFF	TGCAGTGCTAGAGATACTGCTAGCGGGTTATACAATGAGCAGTTCTTC
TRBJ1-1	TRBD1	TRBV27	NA	CASRIAWGTEEAFF	TGTGCCAGCAGGATAGCTTGGGGGACAGAGGAAGCTTTCTTT
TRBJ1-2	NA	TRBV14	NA	CASSQEDSDIYGYTF	TGTGCCAGCAGCCAAGAGGACAGCGACATCTATGGCTACACCTTC
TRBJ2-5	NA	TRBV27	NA	CASSPSSRAQYF	TGTGCCAGCAGTCCCTCATCTAGGGCCCAGTACTTC
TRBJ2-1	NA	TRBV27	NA	CASSAYNEQFF	TGTGCCAGCAGCGCCTACAATGAGCAGTTCTTC
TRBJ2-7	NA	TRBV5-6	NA	CASSLDGNSYEQYF	TGTGCCAGCAGCTTGGACGGAAACTCCTACGAGCAGTACTTC
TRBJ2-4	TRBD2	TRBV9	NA	CASSVQREGPKNIQYF	TGTGCCAGCAGCGTACAGCGGGAGGGCCCCAAAAACATTCAGTACTTC
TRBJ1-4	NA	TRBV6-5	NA	CASRAGEYANEKLFF	TGTGCCAGCAGGGCAGGGGAATATGCTAATGAAAAACTGTTTTTT
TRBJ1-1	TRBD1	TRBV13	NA	CASSLTGVAEAFF	TGTGCCAGCAGCCTCACAGGGGTTGCTGAAGCTTTCTTT
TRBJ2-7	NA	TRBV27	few	CASSLGPGWYEQYF	TGTGCCAGCAGTTTAGGTCCGGGTTGGTACGAGCAGTACTTC
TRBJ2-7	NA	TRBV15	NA	CATSTRTALHEQYF	TGTGCCACCAGTACCAGGACAGCTCTCCACGAGCAGTACTTC
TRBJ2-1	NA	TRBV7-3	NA	CASSLAPFGEQFF	TGTGCCAGCAGCTTAGCCCCTTTTGGTGAGCAGTTCTTC